The entry below gives a single T cell receptor beta chain sequence along with its context. The clone's antigen remains unknown. No base quality values were provided; no much bigger clone lies one nucleotide off. Reading the germline V gene (reference sequence) gives CDR1 LNHDA and CDR2 SQIVND. Counted from cysteine to phenylalanine, this CDR3 has 13 amino acids. The retained sequence is limited to the CDR3, 39 bases, with the frame set at the first base. Cut back by 11 bases and 3 bases, the V and J ends lie 11 bases apart. The library relied on PCR. DNA from cultured CD4+ T cells was subjected to TCR sequencing with the Oncomine TCR Beta short-read assay at the Johns Hopkins FTIC core. The QIAamp micro DNA kit was used to extract genomic DNA from the cultured CD4+ T cells. Oncomine TCR Beta libraries made from cultured CD4+ T cells were pooled using unique dual indexes and sequenced on an Illumina iSeq 100. The authors' pipeline ran thus. Non-productive sequences were removed, and CDR3s that did not start with C, did not end with F or W, or were shorter than 7 amino acids were discarded. The MANAFEST web application was used to identify antigen-specific clonotypes by comparing peptide-stimulated wells against reference wells and other culture wells. To be called positive, a clone needed an FDR below 0.05, an odds ratio above 5, and a productive frequency above 0.1% in at least two of three replicate wells. Clonotypes that were significantly expanded in both SARS-CoV-2 spike wells and at least one common cold coronavirus spike condition were defined as cross-reactive. Similarity between CDR3 sequences was evaluated in R version 3.6.1 using Levenshtein distances (stringdist) and unrooted phylogenetic trees (ape). TCRdb itself trimmed the public reads at Q25 with fastp, ran MiXCR and retained productive beta chains. All rows with the same CDR3 protein become a single entry with the most common DNA and genes. These V and J calls are TCRdb output, not the study's own analysis. This sample comprises 5,500 to 9,000 distinct CDR3 sequences, roughly 30% of them detected only once. The ten top clones hold roughly a quarter of the sample.

The treatment or condition tag for this specimen amounts to: approximately 11-day PBMC culture with coronavirus spike peptide pools or control peptides (ViraFEST assay). CD4+ T cells from unexposed donors were collected before the COVID-19 pandemic (2011-2018). The ViraFEST assay was used in the study, in which antigen-specific T cells were expanded with peptide pools and expanded clonotypes were subsequently identified by TCR sequencing. Each well held two million PBMCs cultured with around 9 ug/ml peptide pools in IMDM containing approximately 5% human AB serum and about 10 IU/ml IL-2. Half of the culture medium was replaced with fresh IL-2-containing medium on days 3 and 7. After 10 days of culture, CD4+ T cells were isolated by negative selection using the EasySep CD4+ T cell isolation kit. As far as cell numbers permitted, CD4+ T cells from unexposed donors were tested for reactivity against SARS-CoV-2 S and N as well as four spike pools from common cold coronaviruses. Ficoll-Paque Plus gradient centrifugation was used to isolate PBMCs from whole blood, and the isolated PBMCs were then either used fresh or cryopreserved at -140C. Culture conditions were generally each tested in triplicate wells. Leukapheresis product for the unexposed donors was bought commercially.

The sample originates from a study of vaccination and CD4 T cells after COVID-19 (dated by TCRdb to the early 2020s). Background for the entire study: In the convalescent cohort there were six males and four females, among whom were two Hispanic individuals, seven Caucasians, two Asians and one multiracial person. Participants got two doses of the Pfizer-BioNTech BNT162b2 vaccine (n=8) or two doses of the Moderna mRNA-1273 vaccine (n=2). Post-COVID blood samples were collected from convalescent patients a median of approximately 93 days after diagnosis, with a range of roughly 30 to 161 days. Post-vaccine blood samples were obtained a median of around 67 days after the second vaccine dose, with a range of about 12 to 241 days. The cultures were stimulated with overlapping spike peptide pools from SARS-CoV-2 and from the common cold coronaviruses HCoV-NL63, HCoV-OC43 and HCoV-229E. Control cultures used a CEFX viral epitope pool as positive control, an HIV-1 Nef peptide pool as negative control, or no peptide. In 10 COVID-19 convalescent patients and 4 infection-naive healthy vaccine recipients, the spike-specific CD4+ TCR repertoire before mRNA vaccination was compared with the repertoire after mRNA vaccination. In an earlier paper using these donors, memory CD4+ T cell crossreactivity between SARS-CoV-2 and common cold coronavirus spike proteins was assessed at the TCR clonotype level.

The investigation overall reported the following: In convalescent patients, a median around 89% of post-vaccine SARS-CoV-2-reactive clones were detected only after vaccination, suggesting vaccine-specific priming. The median count of SARS-CoV-2-reactive clonotypes went up from some 23 after infection to around 38 after vaccination, although the change was not significant. The number of convalescent patients in the study was relatively small, and the study did not examine early timepoints following natural infection. Nearly all vaccine-specific clones in convalescent patients (304 of 307) were mono-reactive for SARS-CoV-2 spike rather than cross-reactive with common cold coronaviruses.

The V and J genes are TRBV19 and TRBJ2-6; TRBD1 might be the D gene, on 5 matching bases. The source is a human donor in good health. Material for sequencing was CD4+ T cells from blood, cultured in vitro. The sequence in DNA is TGTGCCTCCAGGGTAGGTGGGGCCAACGTCCTGACTTTC. It translates as CASRVGGANVLTF. Extended through the reference TRBV19 and TRBJ2-6 proteins, this CDR3 yields the full variable domain: DGGITQSPKYLFRKEGQNVTLSCEQNLNHDAMYWYRQDPGQGLRLIYYSQIVNDFQKGDIAEGYSVSREKKESFPLTVTSAQKNPTAFYLCASRVGGANVLTFGAGSRLTVL.